This TCR beta chain was captured by sequencing in a study of cytomegalovirus exposure and HLA in healthy donors. Study overall: According to later analysis, the same platform produced the approximately 120 validation and 600 to 800 first-cohort repertoires. Study-level results: CMV antigen specificity was confirmed in vitro for a few CMV-associated chains. Accounts indicate the classifier identified cytomegalovirus status with strong specificity and sensitivity.

With respect to this clone: The target antigen is unknown.

Profiling relied on immunoSEQ multiplex PCR, and the TCRdb table lists in-frame clones only, not all of them. In the table there are about 140,000 clones, 70% to 90% of which are singletons. V was trimmed by 1 base and J by 0 bases, leaving 7 bases between them. This CDR3 comprises 15 residues. Germline CDR1 and CDR2: MNHNS and SASEGT. Donors came from a validation cohort of 90 to 150 subjects, distinct from the first 666-subject cohort. This clonotype originated in a man aged 18 to 30 in good health and CMV-seronegative. The sample was PBMCs. This chain links TRBV6-1 with TRBJ2-1; D unclear. This CDR3 reads CASSEDPGSYNEQFF. The CDR3 region has the DNA TGTGCCAGCAGTGAAGATCCAGGCTCCTACAATGAGCAGTTCTTC.